This TCR beta chain was observed in a study of blood T cell repertoires in COVID-19. Details on this clone: An end of the junction does not agree with germline; a read error may underlie this.

The data were produced by immunoSEQ multiplex PCR, yet TCRdb's version contains in-frame clones alone and is incomplete. The data hold about 170,000 clones, with roughly 93% observed a single time. This CDR3 has 15 amino acids. Germline V gene sequence: CDR1 LNHDA, CDR2 SQIVND (reference sequence). Material: peripheral blood. The TCR originated in a man aged 18 to 29 with COVID-19, enrolled during active disease. This chain connects TRBV19 to TRBJ1-4; 8 nucleotides match TRBD1. The CDR3 region has the DNA TGTGCCAGTAGCCCCCTCGACAGGGGTAATGAAAAACTGCTTTTT. It encodes CASSPLDRGNEKLLF.